The clone carrying this TCR beta chain is categorized as medium-sized. The sample belongs to a study of metastatic and nonmetastatic thyroid tumors. Original data processing: A papillary thyroid cancer distant-metastasis classifier was built from CDR3 differences across clinicopathological groups. TCRdb re-called the PCR reads via MiXCR. The V and J calls were not made by the authors but by TCRdb's processing. Of approximately 34,000 clones in the sample, 16% were seen once. No treatment had been given to any patient before thyroid surgery. Sequenced: blood. This TCR derives from a female donor with papillary thyroid cancer or a benign thyroid nodule (not recorded which). Some clones in this sample may be carry-over from other donors' samples.

CDR3 in DNA: TGCAGTGCTAGAGCGGGAGTCTGGTACGAGCAGTACTTC. Amino acids: CSARAGVWYEQYF. The chain has TRBV20-1 and TRBJ2-7, with D perhaps matching TRBD2 (6 bases). This CDR3 has 13 amino acids. Trimming left V 1 base short and J 4 bases short, with 11 bases between. From germline, CDR1 is DFQATT and CDR2 SNEGSKA (reference sequence).